A single TCR beta chain is shown here with its context. Antigen: not known. This entry comes from a study of T-cell memory formation after mild COVID-19. Study-level background: TCR clusters were mostly confined to one donor each. Study-wide findings and caveats: Contracting clones, day 15 to 85, had balanced CD4/CD8, and later expanders favored CD4+. Shrinking CD4+ clones resided mostly in CM and EM, and CD8+ ones in EMRA.

The length of the CDR3 is 15 residues. The germline gives CDR1 SGHDT, CDR2 YYEEEE. V was trimmed by 2 bases and J by 3 bases, leaving 15 bases between them. MiXCR, run by TCRdb on the 5' RACE reads, gives a single entry per CDR3 protein. The table shows approximately 400,000 distinct CDR3 sequences, with approximately 24% occurring only once. The TCR comes from an adult woman who had mild COVID-19 (a few samples of this study predate the infection). Cell type and time point are not known. The sample taken for sequencing was PBMCs or a T cell subset sorted from them (not recorded which). The J gene is TRBJ2-7, the V gene TRBV5-6; no clear D. CDR3 region: CASSFTQIPLYEQYF. The CDR3 nucleotides read TGTGCCAGCAGCTTCACCCAGATCCCCCTCTACGAGCAGTACTTC.